The 21 T cell receptor beta chains below all came from one sample that was sequenced in a study of T-cell memory formation after mild COVID-19. TCRdb re-analysed the 5' RACE reads in MiXCR, keeping a single row per CDR3 protein. The data contain around 340,000 distinct CDR3 sequences, approximately 15% of them singletons. The sample was PBMCs or a T cell subset sorted from them (not recorded which). The receptors derive from a young man who had mild COVID-19 (a few samples of this study predate the infection). Cell type and time point are not known.

CDR3 loop: CASSFRDEAFF. As DNA, the CDR3 is TGTGCCAGCAGCTTTAGGGACGAAGCTTTCTTT. The chain employs TRBV5-4 and TRBJ1-1; D perhaps matches TRBD1 (5 bases). CDR3 length: 11 residues. Germline V lookup: CDR1 SGHNT, CDR2 YYREEE (reference sequence). V lost 2 bases to trimming and J lost 8 bases, with 7 bases between them.

This clonotype has a handful of counts. The chain links TRBV5-1 to TRBJ2-5; no firm D call. V lost 0 bases and J 4 bases, leaving 13 bases between the germline ends. Germline-derived CDR1 and CDR2 are SGHRS and YFSETQ. This CDR3 comprises 15 residues. The CDR3 region is CASSLGSSVGETQYF. The CDR3 DNA sequence: TGCGCCAGCAGCTTGGGCTCTAGTGTGGGAGAGACCCAGTACTTC. The whole variable domain, filled in from reference TRBV5-1 and TRBJ2-5, reads KAGVTQTPRYLIKTRGQQVTLSCSPISGHRSVSWYQQTPGQGLQFLFEYFSETQRNKGNFPGRFSGRQFSNSRSEMNVSTLELGDSALYLCASSLGSSVGETQYFGPGTRLLVL.

This chain connects TRBV20-1 to TRBJ2-3; D remains ambiguous. Trimming took off 3 bases at V and 8 bases at J, with 15 bases between the two ends. This CDR3 has 13 residues. CDR1 is DFQATT, CDR2 SNEGSKA, per germline (reference sequence). CDR3 sequence reads: CSARPTQIVTQYF. CDR3 coding DNA: TGCAGTGCTAGGCCGACGCAGATAGTTACGCAGTATTTT.

This clonotype appeared a few times. V gene TRBV4-3 combines with J gene TRBJ2-5; 9 nucleotides align to TRBD2. Germline loops: CDR1 LGHNA, CDR2 YSLEER. J gave up 5 bases and V 6 bases, and 10 bases lay outside the gene matches. The CDR3 contains 15 residues. In nucleotides, the CDR3 is TGCGCCAGCAGTGCCAGCGGGGGGTTGGGGGAGACCCAGTACTTC. Its translation: CASSASGGLGETQYF.

The sample holds a few counts of this clonotype. This chain connects TRBV6-5 to TRBJ1-4, with unresolved D. The CDR3 is 14 residues long. The germline gives CDR1 MNHEY, CDR2 SVGAGI. Trimming took 5 bases from V and 8 from J, leaving 15 bases between them. CDR3 coding DNA: TGTGCCAGCAGTCGCCGTGTGGACCAGGAAAAACTGTTTTTT. Its translation: CASSRRVDQEKLFF.

The genes are TRBV4-3 and TRBJ2-1; D is tentatively TRBD1 or TRBD2 (5 bases each). The CDR3 extends over 15 amino acids. V lost 0 bases and J 8 bases, leaving 14 bases between the germline ends. In germline, CDR1 is LGHNA, CDR2 YSLEER. The CDR3 is CASSQEWIRGHEQFF. CDR3 nucleotide sequence: TGCGCCAGCAGCCAAGAATGGATACGGGGCCATGAGCAGTTCTTC.

This sequence joins TRBV4-2 and TRBJ2-1; D remains unclear. Germline CDR1 and CDR2: LGHNA and YNFKEQ. V was shortened by 1 base and J by 5 bases, with 15 bases between the two germline ends. The CDR3 consists of 16 residues. The CDR3 sequence: CASSQGPGLGDNEQFF. The CDR3 DNA sequence: TGTGCCAGCAGCCAAGGTCCAGGCCTTGGGGACAATGAGCAGTTCTTC.

The chain uses TRBV20-1 and TRBJ1-2; D is perhaps TRBD1 (5 bases). This CDR3 is 12 amino acids long. V dropped 4 bases and J dropped 6 bases, with 12 bases sitting between them. The V gene's germline CDR1 is DFQATT and CDR2 SNEGSKA (reference sequence). The CDR3: CSATEGRDGYTF. CDR3 in DNA: TGCAGTGCTACAGAGGGCAGGGATGGCTACACCTTC.

For the CDR3, the DNA is TGTGCCAGCAGTTCGTCCGTGGACAGGGGCCCTGAAGCTTTCTTT. It is translated as CASSSSVDRGPEAFF. This chain joins TRBV6-2 or TRBV6-3 and TRBJ1-1; 9 bases match TRBD1. Germline V gene sequence: CDR1 MNHEY, CDR2 SVGEGT. The CDR3 loop spans 15 amino acids. J was trimmed by 6 bases and V by 4 bases; bases with no gene match: 9.

V gene TRBV7-8 combines with J gene TRBJ2-1; 10 bases are a match to TRBD2. The germline gives CDR1 SGHVS, CDR2 FQNEAQ. With 1 base clipped from V and 5 bases from J, the junction kept 5 bases outside the gene matches. This CDR3 spans 16 amino acids. The CDR3 nucleotides read TGTGCCAGCAGCTTAGTGGTTAGCGGGGGGAACAATGAGCAGTTCTTC. It is translated as CASSLVVSGGNNEQFF.

Ten or more counts support this clonotype. CDR3: CASSTTGLGFF. The CDR3 DNA reads TGTGCCAGCAGTACGACAGGGCTGGGGTTCTTC. The rearrangement uses TRBV12-3 or TRBV12-4 and TRBJ2-1; 7 bases fit TRBD1. The CDR3 covers 11 residues. Unmatched junction bases numbered 7, after V lost 5 bases and J lost 15 bases.

The DNA of the CDR3 is TGTGCCAGCAGCGCTCCAGCCGGGACAGGGGGCTTGAACTATGGCTACACCTTC. Its translation: CASSAPAGTGGLNYGYTF. This chain uses TRBV7-2 with TRBJ1-2; 12 bases align to TRBD1. CDR3 length: 18 residues. The J segment lost 2 bases and the V segment lost 5 bases, leaving 12 bases of the junction unmatched. Germline CDR1 SGHTA, CDR2 FQGNSA.

This clonotype was counted between two and nine times. V usage is TRBV7-9 and J usage is TRBJ2-5; 7 bases match TRBD2. The CDR3 loop spans 16 amino acids. Germline V gene lookup returns CDR1 SEHNR and CDR2 FQNEAQ (reference sequence). The V gene end was trimmed by 5 bases and the J gene end by 2 bases; junction bases not matched to a gene: 11. The CDR3 coding sequence is TGTGCCAGCAGCCGTAGTTCGGGACTAACACAAGAGACCCAGTACTTC. It encodes CASSRSSGLTQETQYF.

The chain is built from TRBV4-1 and TRBJ2-7, with a weak D call TRBD1 (5 bases). Germline-derived CDR1 and CDR2 are MGHRA and YSYEKL. The CDR3 totals 12 residues. Between the trimmed V and J ends, which lost 5 bases and 8 bases, there was a span of 13 bases. The CDR3 reads CASSNAQGKQYF. Here the CDR3 DNA reads TGCGCCAGCAGCAATGCGCAGGGTAAGCAGTACTTC.

The CDR3 nucleotides read TGTGCCAGCAGTTTTAGGGAAAGGGGCTACACCTTC. As protein: CASSFRERGYTF. The chain is built from TRBV28 and TRBJ1-2, with D hard to call. The CDR3 spans 12 residues. Between the trimmed V and J ends, which lost 3 bases and 8 bases, there was a span of 10 bases. In germline, CDR1 is MDHEN, CDR2 SYDVKM.

In its sample, this clonotype was seen many times. The rearrangement links TRBV7-2 to TRBJ2-4, with 8 bases identical to TRBD1. The CDR3 runs to 14 residues. The germline V gene encodes CDR1 SGHTA and CDR2 FQGNSA. V was pared by 4 bases and J by 8 bases, with 7 bases of the junction left unmatched. CDR3 coding DNA: TGTGCCAGCAGCTCCCGACAGGGGATCGACATTCAGTACTTC. It is translated as CASSSRQGIDIQYF.

V is TRBV6-2 or TRBV6-3 and J is TRBJ2-3; D is unclear. With 6 bases removed from V and 3 bases from J, the gap between germline ends came to 16 bases. This CDR3 contains 15 residues. From germline, CDR1 is MNHEY and CDR2 SVGEGT. The CDR3 region is CASSPDMLSTDTQYF. In DNA form, the CDR3 reads TGTGCCAGCAGCCCCGACATGTTATCGACAGATACGCAGTATTTT.

The chain carries TRBV5-1 and TRBJ1-2, with unresolved D. Per germline, CDR1 SGHRS and CDR2 YFSETQ. CDR3 size: 15 residues. V shed 4 bases and J shed 8 bases, with 21 bases lying between them. The CDR3: CASSPAAGLVWGYTF. The CDR3 DNA is TGCGCCAGCAGCCCGGCGGCGGGGTTGGTGTGGGGCTACACCTTC.

The genes are TRBV6-2 or TRBV6-3 and TRBJ2-7; 7 bases fit TRBD1. Trimming cost V 6 bases and J 6 bases; bases outside gene matches: 11. The CDR3 length is 14 residues. Germline V CDR1 and CDR2: MNHEY, SVGEGT. The CDR3 here is CASSPRGFQSEQYF. Here the CDR3 DNA reads TGTGCCAGCAGCCCCAGGGGGTTCCAATCCGAGCAGTACTTC.

This chain joins TRBV5-1 and TRBJ2-1; 9 positions match TRBD2. J lost 6 bases, V lost 10 bases, and 5 bases had no gene match. Germline V CDR1 and CDR2: SGHRS, YFSETQ. The CDR3 has 12 residues. The CDR3 spells CACSTSGNEQFF. CDR3 nucleotides: TGCGCCTGTTCGACTAGCGGCAATGAGCAGTTCTTC.

The genes are TRBV7-8 and TRBJ2-1; possibly TRBD2 for D (6 bases). The CDR3 covers 12 residues. Looked up from germline, CDR1 is SGHVS and CDR2 is FQNEAQ. V was clipped by 11 bases and J by 0 bases, with 8 bases between them. In DNA, the CDR3 is TGTGCCTCCGGGAGCTCCTACAATGAGCAGTTCTTC. Its protein product is CASGSSYNEQFF.